The rows below give T cell receptor beta chains drawn from one sample of a study of T cell repertoires in cytomegalovirus infection. Their cognate antigens are unknown. In TCRdb, the reads were re-called with MiXCR into one record per CDR3 protein. The table includes 900,000 to 950,000 distinct CDR3 sequences, roughly 30% detected once. The material was cultured CD8+ T cells from PBMCs, obtained from culture after CMV antigen stimulation. All receptors derive from a human donor in good health (CMV status not recorded). Some clones in this sample may be carry-over from other donors' samples. CDR3s include the opening cysteine and the closing phenylalanine or tryptophan. D genes are given only for firm matches. Expanded clones get a size class; other rows say once, few or many, or leave the size out.

v_call: TRBV5-1
d_call: NA
j_call: TRBJ1-1
clone_size: NA
cdr3_nt: TGCGCCAGCAGCTTGGCCCGAGTTGGTAGGGCCAACACTGAAGCTTTCTTT
cdr3_aa: CASSLARVGRANTEAFF

v_call: TRBV7-8
d_call: TRBD2
j_call: TRBJ2-7
clone_size: many
cdr3_nt: TGTGCCAGCAGCTTGAAGGTTGGGGGGGACGAGCAGTACTTC
cdr3_aa: CASSLKVGGDEQYF

v_call: TRBV7-6
d_call: NA
j_call: TRBJ2-3
clone_size: NA
cdr3_nt: TGTGCCAGCAGCTTCCCCCTTTTTCAGGAGCAGTATTTT
cdr3_aa: CASSFPLFQEQYF

v_call: TRBV7-9
d_call: NA
j_call: TRBJ1-1
clone_size: NA
cdr3_nt: TGTGCCAGCAGCTTCGTGACAGTCACTGAAGCTTTCTTT
cdr3_aa: CASSFVTVTEAFF

v_call: TRBV6-1
d_call: NA
j_call: TRBJ2-1
clone_size: NA
cdr3_nt: TGTGCCAGCCGGGACGGATTTCAAGCGTCCTACAATGAGCAGTTCTTC
cdr3_aa: CASRDGFQASYNEQFF

v_call: TRBV12-3/TRBV12-4
d_call: NA
j_call: TRBJ2-5
clone_size: NA
cdr3_nt: TGTGCCAGCAGTTTAGAAAGTGAGGGGGAAGAGACCCAGTACTTC
cdr3_aa: CASSLESEGEETQYF

v_call: TRBV7-6
d_call: NA
j_call: TRBJ2-2
clone_size: NA
cdr3_nt: TGTACCAGCAGCTTAAGACTAGTTATCGGGGAGCTGTTTTTT
cdr3_aa: CTSSLRLVIGELFF

v_call: TRBV6-1
d_call: TRBD2
j_call: TRBJ2-5
clone_size: few
cdr3_nt: TGTGCCAGCAGTTTACTAGCGGGCTACCTCCAAGAGACCCAGTACTTC
cdr3_aa: CASSLLAGYLQETQYF

v_call: TRBV7-3
d_call: NA
j_call: TRBJ1-6
clone_size: few
cdr3_nt: TGTGCCAGCAGCTTATTCCAGAGTTCACCCCTCCACTTT
cdr3_aa: CASSLFQSSPLHF

v_call: TRBV6-2/TRBV6-3
d_call: NA
j_call: TRBJ2-1
clone_size: many
cdr3_nt: TGTGCCAGCAGCCCTGACCTAATGCCCGGGGTTGGTGAGCAGTTCTTC
cdr3_aa: CASSPDLMPGVGEQFF

v_call: TRBV7-3
d_call: TRBD2
j_call: TRBJ2-5
clone_size: few
cdr3_nt: TGTGCCAGCAGCTCCGGGGGCGGGGGGATCGAGACCCAGTACTTC
cdr3_aa: CASSSGGGGIETQYF

v_call: TRBV6-2/TRBV6-3
d_call: TRBD1
j_call: TRBJ2-6
clone_size: NA
cdr3_nt: TGTGCCAGCAGTTACGGGACAGGCTACCTCTCTGGGGCCAACGTCCTGACTTTC
cdr3_aa: CASSYGTGYLSGANVLTF

v_call: TRBV11-2
d_call: NA
j_call: TRBJ2-3
clone_size: few
cdr3_nt: TGTGCCAGCAGCTTAAGGGCTGGGAGTGCGGATACGCAGTATTTT
cdr3_aa: CASSLRAGSADTQYF

v_call: TRBV11-2
d_call: NA
j_call: TRBJ2-3
clone_size: few
cdr3_nt: TGTGCCAGCAGCTTTCTAATAGAGCGGACTACACGGGATACGCAGTATTTT
cdr3_aa: CASSFLIERTTRDTQYF

v_call: TRBV7-2
d_call: NA
j_call: TRBJ2-7
clone_size: many
cdr3_nt: TGTGCCAGCAGCGCGCAAGGGATGTCCTCCTACGAGCAGTACTTC
cdr3_aa: CASSAQGMSSYEQYF

v_call: TRBV12-3/TRBV12-4
d_call: TRBD1
j_call: TRBJ1-4
clone_size: NA
cdr3_nt: TGTGCCAGCAGGGACAGGGGCCAAAATGAAAAACTGTTTTTT
cdr3_aa: CASRDRGQNEKLFF

v_call: TRBV9
d_call: NA
j_call: TRBJ2-4
clone_size: NA
cdr3_nt: TGTGCCAGCAGCTCCTACAGCGCCAAAAACATTCAGTACTTC
cdr3_aa: CASSSYSAKNIQYF

v_call: TRBV27
d_call: TRBD2
j_call: TRBJ2-1
clone_size: NA
cdr3_nt: TGTGCCAACAGTTCATCTAGCGGGGGGGCGAGATACAATGAGCAGTTCTTC
cdr3_aa: CANSSSSGGARYNEQFF

v_call: TRBV7-4
d_call: NA
j_call: TRBJ2-7
clone_size: NA
cdr3_nt: TGTGCCAGCAGCTTAAAGTGGGGACCAACATACGAGCAGTACTTC
cdr3_aa: CASSLKWGPTYEQYF

v_call: TRBV29-1
d_call: NA
j_call: TRBJ2-7
clone_size: NA
cdr3_nt: TGCAGCGTTACTCTGGACACTTCCTACGAGCAGTACTTC
cdr3_aa: CSVTLDTSYEQYF

v_call: TRBV2
d_call: NA
j_call: TRBJ2-4
clone_size: few
cdr3_nt: TGTGCCAGCCACGCTCCCGCGGGACCCCCCAAAAACATTCAGTACTTC
cdr3_aa: CASHAPAGPPKNIQYF

v_call: TRBV7-4
d_call: NA
j_call: TRBJ2-5
clone_size: NA
cdr3_nt: TGTGCCAGCAGCTTAGCGGGAAATAAAGAGACCCAGTACTTC
cdr3_aa: CASSLAGNKETQYF

v_call: TRBV15
d_call: TRBD2
j_call: TRBJ2-7
clone_size: NA
cdr3_nt: TGTGCCACCAGCACCCGGGGGGGGTTCAGCTCCTACGAGCAGTACTTC
cdr3_aa: CATSTRGGFSSYEQYF

v_call: TRBV5-8
d_call: NA
j_call: TRBJ2-2
clone_size: NA
cdr3_nt: TGTGCCAGCAGCCCCTGGACTGATAGGGGTGCCACCGGGGAGCTGTTTTTT
cdr3_aa: CASSPWTDRGATGELFF

v_call: TRBV6-6
d_call: TRBD2
j_call: TRBJ2-5
clone_size: NA
cdr3_nt: TGTGCCGGGGGGGTGGTACAAGAGACCCAGTACTTC
cdr3_aa: CAGGVVQETQYF

v_call: TRBV7-2
d_call: TRBD1
j_call: TRBJ2-3
clone_size: many
cdr3_nt: TGTGCCAGCAGCGCCGGGACAGGGGGCAGAGGCTCCGATACGCAGTATTTT
cdr3_aa: CASSAGTGGRGSDTQYF

v_call: TRBV20-1
d_call: TRBD2
j_call: TRBJ2-1
clone_size: few
cdr3_nt: TGCAGCCTTCGGGAGGACAATGAGCAGTTCTTC
cdr3_aa: CSLREDNEQFF

v_call: TRBV6-2/TRBV6-3
d_call: NA
j_call: TRBJ1-1
clone_size: many
cdr3_nt: TGTGCCAGCAGTCATGGTATCACTGAAGCTTTCTTT
cdr3_aa: CASSHGITEAFF

v_call: TRBV20-1
d_call: NA
j_call: TRBJ1-6
clone_size: NA
cdr3_nt: TGCAGTGCTAGATCCGTCTACCAGGGCGGCCTCTTTTCACCCCTCCACTTT
cdr3_aa: CSARSVYQGGLFSPLHF

v_call: TRBV7-4
d_call: NA
j_call: TRBJ1-3
clone_size: NA
cdr3_nt: TGTGCCAGCAGCCCACAGGAATACTCTGGAAACACCATATATTTT
cdr3_aa: CASSPQEYSGNTIYF

v_call: TRBV7-6
d_call: TRBD1
j_call: TRBJ1-5
clone_size: once
cdr3_nt: TGTGCCAGCAGCTTAGGGGACAGGGTCGGGCAGCCCCAGCATTTT
cdr3_aa: CASSLGDRVGQPQHF

v_call: TRBV12-3/TRBV12-4
d_call: TRBD2
j_call: TRBJ2-2
clone_size: NA
cdr3_nt: TGTGCCAGCAGTTACACGGGACTAGCCGGGGAGCTGTTTTTT
cdr3_aa: CASSYTGLAGELFF

v_call: TRBV7-9
d_call: NA
j_call: TRBJ2-5
clone_size: few
cdr3_nt: TGTGCCAGCAGCTTTAAGATCCGGAACCCCGAGGAGACCCAGTACTTC
cdr3_aa: CASSFKIRNPEETQYF

v_call: TRBV7-2
d_call: TRBD2
j_call: TRBJ2-3
clone_size: NA
cdr3_nt: TGTGCCAGCTCCTCTAGCGGGGGGGGTTTAGATACGCAGTATTTT
cdr3_aa: CASSSSGGGLDTQYF

v_call: TRBV4-1
d_call: TRBD1
j_call: TRBJ2-7
clone_size: few
cdr3_nt: TGCGCCAGCAGCCAGCTTACAGGGGAGATATACGAGCAGTACTTC
cdr3_aa: CASSQLTGEIYEQYF

v_call: TRBV19
d_call: TRBD1
j_call: TRBJ2-7
clone_size: few
cdr3_nt: TGTGCCAGTAGCATGGGACAGTCCTACGAGCAGTACTTC
cdr3_aa: CASSMGQSYEQYF

v_call: TRBV25-1
d_call: TRBD1
j_call: TRBJ1-1
clone_size: many
cdr3_nt: TGTGCCAGCAGTCGACAGGGAAACCAAGCTTTCTTT
cdr3_aa: CASSRQGNQAFF

v_call: TRBV7-9
d_call: NA
j_call: TRBJ2-7
clone_size: NA
cdr3_nt: TGTGCCAGCAGCTTAAGTTCGGTGTACGAGCAGTACTTC
cdr3_aa: CASSLSSVYEQYF

v_call: TRBV7-2
d_call: NA
j_call: TRBJ2-7
clone_size: many
cdr3_nt: TGTGCCAGCAGCTGGGGGGGCCTCTCCGAGCAGTACTTC
cdr3_aa: CASSWGGLSEQYF

v_call: TRBV7-2
d_call: TRBD2
j_call: TRBJ2-1
clone_size: many
cdr3_nt: TGTGCCAGCAGCTCGACTAGCGGGGGGGCGTATGGTGAGCAGTTCTTC
cdr3_aa: CASSSTSGGAYGEQFF

v_call: TRBV12-3/TRBV12-4
d_call: NA
j_call: TRBJ1-5
clone_size: NA
cdr3_nt: TGTGCCAGCAGCTCTATTGGACAGACAGATACGCAGCATTTT
cdr3_aa: CASSSIGQTDTQHF

v_call: TRBV20-1
d_call: NA
j_call: TRBJ1-1
clone_size: NA
cdr3_nt: TGCAGCCCGGGTAGGAGCCGTACCACTGAAGCTTTCTTT
cdr3_aa: CSPGRSRTTEAFF

v_call: TRBV7-8
d_call: NA
j_call: TRBJ1-4
clone_size: many
cdr3_nt: TGTGCCAGCAGCCCGAGAGACAAACCGGGGGAAAAACTGTTTTTT
cdr3_aa: CASSPRDKPGEKLFF

v_call: TRBV20-1
d_call: NA
j_call: TRBJ1-6
clone_size: NA
cdr3_nt: TGCAGTGCCCTCCGGAGGGGCCGGGCATCCCCCCTCCACTTT
cdr3_aa: CSALRRGRASPLHF

v_call: TRBV7-9
d_call: TRBD1
j_call: TRBJ1-2
clone_size: NA
cdr3_nt: TGTGCCAGCAGCTTCGAACACCGGGACAGGGGGAAAGATGGCTACACCTTC
cdr3_aa: CASSFEHRDRGKDGYTF

v_call: TRBV7-9
d_call: NA
j_call: TRBJ2-3
clone_size: NA
cdr3_nt: TGTGCCAGCAGCCCCCGCGTGACGCGAACCACAGATACGCAGTATTTT
cdr3_aa: CASSPRVTRTTDTQYF

v_call: TRBV6-1
d_call: NA
j_call: TRBJ2-2
clone_size: few
cdr3_nt: TGTGCCAGCAGTGAAAAGGAGGGGGCTAAAGTAGAATTTACCGGGGAGCTGTTTTTT
cdr3_aa: CASSEKEGAKVEFTGELFF

v_call: TRBV12-5
d_call: TRBD2
j_call: TRBJ2-1
clone_size: NA
cdr3_nt: TGTGCTAGTGGTTGGACTAGCGGGGTTTCCTACAATGAGCAGTTCTTC
cdr3_aa: CASGWTSGVSYNEQFF